This record looks at one T cell receptor (beta chain) sequence and its context. These data originate in a study of blood T cell repertoires in COVID-19. Study as a whole: COVID-19 samples, acute and convalescent, were from the United States, Italy and Spain. The cDNA or gDNA used as material had been derived from T cells, B-cell-depleted T cells, or PBMCs.

Seattle's enrolled individuals joined amid active infection and were then monitored longitudinally. This CDR3 is built from 14 residues. V gave up 4 bases and J gave up 8 bases; unmatched junction bases: 3. The V gene's germline CDR1 is SNHLY and CDR2 FYNNEI. Authors' data handling: Cell counts per sample came from amplifying reference gene primers. Only in-frame clones appear in the TCRdb table, and some are missing; sequencing was by immunoSEQ multiplex PCR. V, J and clone size are those of that table, while D and trimming were read from the DNA. This table holds roughly 75,000 clones, 75% to 90% found once.

The receptor was derived from an elderly man with COVID-19, enrolled during active disease. The chain joins TRBV2 to TRBJ2-2; 11 bases match TRBD1. Sequenced sample: peripheral blood. The CDR3 here is CASSGDRGYGELFF. In DNA, the CDR3 is TGTGCCAGCAGTGGGGACAGGGGGTATGGGGAGCTGTTTTTT.